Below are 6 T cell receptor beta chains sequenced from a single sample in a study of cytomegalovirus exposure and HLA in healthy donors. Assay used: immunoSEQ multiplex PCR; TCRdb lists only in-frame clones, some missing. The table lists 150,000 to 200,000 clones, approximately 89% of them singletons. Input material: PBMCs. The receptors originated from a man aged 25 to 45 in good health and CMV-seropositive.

The CDR3 region is CATRRRTETEAFF. The CDR3 nucleotides read TGTGCCACCCGACGGAGGACAGAAACTGAAGCTTTCTTT. The chain employs TRBV6-1 and TRBJ1-1; possible D gene TRBD1, 6 bases. Germline V lookup: CDR1 MNHNS, CDR2 SASEGT. V lost 10 bases, J lost 5 bases, and 17 bases lay in between. This CDR3 contains 13 residues.

CDR3 in amino acids: CASSLSNSPEAFF. CDR3 coding DNA: TGCGCCAGCAGCTTGAGTAACAGCCCTGAAGCTTTCTTT. This chain connects TRBV5-1 to TRBJ1-1; D is unclear. The CDR3 is made up of 13 amino acids. The germline V gene encodes CDR1 SGHRS and CDR2 YFSETQ. V lost 1 base and J lost 6, with 10 bases in between.

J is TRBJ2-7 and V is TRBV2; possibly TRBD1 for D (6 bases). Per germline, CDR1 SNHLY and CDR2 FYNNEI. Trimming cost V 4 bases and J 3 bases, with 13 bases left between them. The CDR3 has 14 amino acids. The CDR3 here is CASSGYGGSYEQYF. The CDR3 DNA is TGTGCCAGCAGTGGTTATGGGGGCAGCTACGAGCAGTACTTC.

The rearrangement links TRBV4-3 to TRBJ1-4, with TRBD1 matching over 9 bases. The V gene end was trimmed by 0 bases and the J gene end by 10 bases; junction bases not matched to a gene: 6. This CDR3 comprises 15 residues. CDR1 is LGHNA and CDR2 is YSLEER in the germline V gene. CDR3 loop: CASSQDLQGAVKLFF. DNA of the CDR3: TGCGCCAGCAGCCAAGATTTACAGGGGGCTGTAAAACTGTTTTTT.

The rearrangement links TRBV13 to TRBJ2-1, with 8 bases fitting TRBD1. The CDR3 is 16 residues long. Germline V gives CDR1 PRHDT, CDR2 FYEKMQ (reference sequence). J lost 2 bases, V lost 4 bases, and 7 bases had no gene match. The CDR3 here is CASSWLSGGTYNEQFF. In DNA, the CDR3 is TGTGCCAGCAGCTGGCTCTCAGGGGGCACCTACAATGAGCAGTTCTTC.

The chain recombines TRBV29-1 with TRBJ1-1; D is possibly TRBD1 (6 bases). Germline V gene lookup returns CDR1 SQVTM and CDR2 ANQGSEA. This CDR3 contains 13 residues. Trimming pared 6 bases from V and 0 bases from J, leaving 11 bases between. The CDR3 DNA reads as TGCAGCGTATCAGGGGTAATGAACACTGAAGCTTTCTTT. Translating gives CSVSGVMNTEAFF.